This is a list of T cell receptor beta chains from one sample in a study of cytomegalovirus exposure and HLA in healthy donors. The table came from immunoSEQ multiplex PCR; TCRdb's copy has only in-frame clones and leaves some out. The sample yields 150,000 to 200,000 clones, around 81% seen once. The source material was PBMCs. Source of these receptors: a woman under 30 in good health and CMV-seropositive. Both conserved end residues are part of each CDR3. The D gene is left open where the match is weak. Clone size is shown for a subset of rows, as once, few, many or a class of expanded clone.

size,D,J,V,DNA,CDR3
-,-,TRBJ1-1,TRBV5-5,TGTGCCAGCACAATACAGACGAACACTGAAGCTTTCTTT,CASTIQTNTEAFF
-,-,TRBJ1-5,TRBV4-1,TGCGCCAGCAGCCAAGACCCTCTAAAGGACATCAATCAGCCCCAGCATTTT,CASSQDPLKDINQPQHF
-,TRBD1,TRBJ2-7,TRBV2,TGTGCCAGCAAGATGGGGACAGGGGGGTCCTACGAGCAGTACTTC,CASKMGTGGSYEQYF
-,-,TRBJ2-2,TRBV6-5,TGTGCCAGCCGGGATCAAGGGGGTAACGAGCGGGAGCTGTTTTTT,CASRDQGGNERELFF
-,-,TRBJ2-3,TRBV7-9,TGTGCCAGCAGCTCTAGGGTCTCGGGGGGCGGCACAGATACGCAGTATTTT,CASSSRVSGGGTDTQYF
-,-,TRBJ2-7,TRBV7-9,TGTGCCAGCAGCTTAGTTGCGGGCTACGAGCAGTACTTC,CASSLVAGYEQYF
once,-,TRBJ1-4,TRBV5-1,TGCGCCAGCAGCTTGGCTGGCGAAAAACTGTTTTTT,CASSLAGEKLFF
-,TRBD1,TRBJ1-4,TRBV9,TGTGCCAGCAGCCCGCGGACAGGGAACGAAAAACTGTTTTTT,CASSPRTGNEKLFF
-,-,TRBJ2-1,TRBV5-7,TGTGCCAGCAGCCTTAGTATTCAGCAGTTCTTC,CASSLSIQQFF
few,-,TRBJ1-2,TRBV19,TGTGCCAGTAGTACCCAGATGCGCTACACCTTC,CASSTQMRYTF
-,TRBD1,TRBJ2-1,TRBV7-2,TGTGCCAGCAGCTTGGGAAGGACAGGCCTAAATGAGCAGTTCTTC,CASSLGRTGLNEQFF
-,-,TRBJ2-5,TRBV11-2,TGTGCCAGCAGCCCAGGGGTAGAAAGGACCCAGTACTTC,CASSPGVERTQYF
-,-,TRBJ1-3,TRBV10-1,TGCACAAAAGACAGGCCGCGAAGACCTGGAAACACCATATATTTT,CTKDRPRRPGNTIYF
-,TRBD1,TRBJ1-4,TRBV28,TGTGCCAGCGGGGAACAGGGGGAAAAACTGTTTTTT,CASGEQGEKLFF
few,-,TRBJ1-2,TRBV5-6,TGTGCCAGCCGGTTAGGGACAAGGCCTCTTGAGGATGGCTACACCTTC,CASRLGTRPLEDGYTF
-,TRBD1,TRBJ1-1,TRBV2,TGTGCCAGCAGTGCCGACAGGGATTGGGACACTGAAGCTTTCTTT,CASSADRDWDTEAFF
-,-,TRBJ1-2,TRBV10-2,TGCGCCAGCAAGACAGACTATGGCTACACCTTC,CASKTDYGYTF
-,-,TRBJ2-1,TRBV9,TGTGCCAGCAGCGTTTGGGGAGGCAATGAGCAGTTCTTC,CASSVWGGNEQFF
-,TRBD2,TRBJ2-4,TRBV9,TGTGCCAGCAGCGTAAGCCCTTCCCAGCGGGGGGGCAAAAACATTCAGTACTTC,CASSVSPSQRGGKNIQYF
-,-,TRBJ1-3,TRBV18,TGTGCCAGCTCACCTTCCAACTTGGGCGCTGGAAACACCATATATTTT,CASSPSNLGAGNTIYF